One sample yielded the 19 T cell receptor beta chains listed below, sequenced in a study of T cells in localized non-small cell lung cancer. TCRdb keeps only in-frame clones here, not all; method: immunoSEQ multiplex PCR. The sample has over 20,000 clones; roughly 90% are singletons. The sequenced sample was peripheral blood mononuclear cells, obtained before any cancer treatment. These receptor sequences come from a male donor at least 60 years old with stage II lung adenocarcinoma.

The genes are TRBV6-1 and TRBJ2-3; the D gene is possibly TRBD2 (6 bases). Trimming removed 1 base from V and 0 bases from J, with 8 bases in between. Germline V lookup: CDR1 MNHNS, CDR2 SASEGT. The CDR3 totals 15 residues. The CDR3 sequence is CASSEGSGSTDTQYF. As DNA, the CDR3 is TGTGCCAGCAGTGAAGGGAGCGGGAGCACAGATACGCAGTATTTT.

This clone was counted between two and nine times. The chain employs TRBV7-2 and TRBJ2-5, with no clear D. The V gene lost 3 bases and the J gene lost 5 bases, with 7 bases spanning the gap. The CDR3 has 12 residues. The germline V gene encodes CDR1 SGHTA and CDR2 FQGNSA. The CDR3 sequence is CASSFPRETQYF. The CDR3 bases are TGTGCCAGCAGCTTCCCTCGGGAGACCCAGTACTTC. The whole variable domain, filled in from reference TRBV7-2 and TRBJ2-5, reads GAGVSQSPSNKVTEKGKDVELRCDPISGHTALYWYRQSLGQGLEFLIYFQGNSAPDKSGLPSDRFSAERTGGSVSTLTIQRTQQEDSAVYLCASSFPRETQYFGPGTRLLVL.

This chain uses TRBV5-1 with TRBJ2-1; 12 bases fit TRBD2. Germline V lookup: CDR1 SGHRS, CDR2 YFSETQ. The length of the CDR3 is 15 residues. V was clipped by 2 bases and J by 10 bases; unmatched bases: 7. The CDR3: CASSFETSGRSEQFF. For the CDR3, the DNA is TGCGCCAGCAGCTTTGAAACTAGCGGGAGGTCAGAGCAGTTCTTC.

This clone came up a few times. The genes are TRBV4-1 and TRBJ2-1, with TRBD2 matching over 7 bases. The germline V gene has CDR1 MGHRA and CDR2 YSYEKL. V dropped 5 bases and J dropped 2; count of bases not matched to a gene: 9. There are 16 residues in the CDR3. The CDR3 sequence: CASSGRTRTPYNEQFF. CDR3 sequence (DNA): TGCGCCAGCAGCGGACGGACTAGAACGCCCTACAATGAGCAGTTCTTC.

With respect to this clone: Other DNA variants within this sample encode the same CDR3. The chain couples TRBV15 to TRBJ2-7, with unresolved D. V lost 0 bases and J 1 base, leaving 4 bases between the germline ends. The CDR3 extends over 13 amino acids. Germline V gene lookup returns CDR1 LNHNV and CDR2 YYDKDF (reference sequence). CDR3 bases: TGTGCCACCAGCAGAGACAGGTCCTACGAGCAGTACTTC. Translated, it gives CATSRDRSYEQYF.

The gene calls are TRBV5-1 and TRBJ2-2; D call uncertain. Germline CDR1 reads SGHRS; CDR2 reads YFSETQ. This CDR3 comprises 15 residues. The ends were cut back, 6 bases at V and 0 bases at J, with 12 bases in the middle. CDR3 sequence reads: CASTLAGSNTGELFF. CDR3 nucleotides: TGCGCCAGCACCCTCGCCGGATCGAACACCGGGGAGCTGTTTTTT.

The V and J genes are TRBV5-1 and TRBJ1-2; the match to TRBD1 covers 10 bases. J was trimmed by 5 bases and V by 4 bases; bases with no gene match: 14. The CDR3 has 17 amino acids. Germline V gene data show CDR1 as SGHRS and CDR2 as YFSETQ. CDR3 sequence reads: CASSPGIGTGVWYGYTF. CDR3 sequence (DNA): TGCGCCAGCAGCCCCGGTATCGGGACAGGGGTTTGGTATGGCTACACCTTC.

The chain recombines TRBV18 with TRBJ2-3; D ambiguous. The germline V gene encodes CDR1 KGHSH and CDR2 LQKENI. Trimming left V 6 bases short and J 5 bases short, with 9 bases between. CDR3 size: 12 residues. For the CDR3, the DNA is TGTGCCAGCTCCCCTCCCGGAGATACGCAGTATTTT. Translated, it gives CASSPPGDTQYF.

V gene TRBV5-4 combines with J gene TRBJ1-2; 7 nucleotides align to TRBD1. J gave up 5 bases and V 4 bases, and 14 bases lay outside the gene matches. The length of the CDR3 is 16 residues. Germline lookup yields CDR1 SGHNT and CDR2 YYREEE (reference sequence). The CDR3 region has the DNA TGTGCCAGCAGCCCCCGGTTTGGGACAGAGCCTTATGGCTACACCTTC. Amino acids: CASSPRFGTEPYGYTF. The whole variable domain, filled in from reference TRBV5-4 and TRBJ1-2, reads ETGVTQSPTHLIKTRGQQVTLRCSSQSGHNTVSWYQQALGQGPQFIFQYYREEENGRGNFPPRFSGLQFPNYSSELNVNALELDDSALYLCASSPRFGTEPYGYTFGSGTRLTVV.

This chain joins TRBV2 and TRBJ2-5, with TRBD1 matching 8 bases. The germline V gene has CDR1 SNHLY and CDR2 FYNNEI. J lost 7 bases, V lost 8 bases, and 12 bases had no gene match. This CDR3 has 14 amino acids. The CDR3 here is CASGDRGGGGTQYF. CDR3 coding DNA: TGTGCCAGCGGAGACAGGGGCGGCGGAGGGACCCAGTACTTC.

The chain uses TRBV6-1 and TRBJ1-6; D is unclear. The CDR3 consists of 13 residues. Trimming removed 2 bases at V and 9 bases at J, with 8 bases between. CDR1 is MNHNS, CDR2 SASEGT, per germline. The CDR3 is CASSESLRSPLHF. The CDR3 DNA follows: TGTGCCAGCAGTGAATCTTTGCGTTCACCCCTCCACTTT.

The chain links TRBV27 to TRBJ2-2; tentatively, D is TRBD2 (6 bases). Trimming left V 1 base short and J 1 base short, with 10 bases between. The CDR3 is 16 residues long. Germline values: CDR1 MNHEY, CDR2 SMNVEV (reference sequence). For the CDR3, the DNA is TGTGCCAGCAGTTTATTTGGAGGGAGGAACACCGGGGAGCTGTTTTTT. Residues: CASSLFGGRNTGELFF.

This clone has more than one count but fewer than ten. The chain has TRBV7-9 and TRBJ1-4, with D possibly matching TRBD1 (5 bases). The CDR3 contains 16 residues. The V gene's germline CDR1 is SEHNR and CDR2 FQNEAQ (reference sequence). Trimming stripped 3 bases from V and 0 bases from J, with 11 bases between. CDR3 bases: TGTGCCAGCAGCTTGTACAGGAGGACAACTAATGAAAAACTGTTTTTT. Translating it yields CASSLYRRTTNEKLFF.

DNA of the CDR3: TGTGCCAGCAGCGGGGGATGGGGGTCCGTGAACACTGAAGCTTTCTTT. This encodes CASSGGWGSVNTEAFF. The genes are TRBV9 and TRBJ1-1; perhaps TRBD1 as D (5 bases). Trimming removed 3 bases from V and 0 bases from J, with 15 bases in between. This CDR3 is 16 amino acids long. Per germline, CDR1 SGDLS and CDR2 YYNGEE.

CDR3 sequence: CASSVGPSGALHNEQFF. The DNA of the CDR3 is TGCGCCAGCAGCGTTGGGCCTAGCGGTGCCCTTCACAATGAGCAGTTCTTC. This rearrangement joins TRBV5-1 to TRBJ2-1; 7 bases line up with TRBD2. The CDR3 is 17 amino acids. With V trimmed by 4 bases and J by 5 bases, 15 bases remained unmatched. CDR1 is SGHRS, CDR2 YFSETQ, per germline.

This clone has a handful of counts. The rearrangement links TRBV6-5 to TRBJ2-7; D is perhaps TRBD1 (5 bases). Between the trimmed V and J ends, which lost 2 bases and 5 bases, there was a span of 10 bases. There are 13 residues in the CDR3. Germline CDR1 and CDR2: MNHEY and SVGAGI. The CDR3 DNA is TGTGCCAGCAGTTACGGGCAGGGCAACGAGCAGTACTTC. This sequence encodes CASSYGQGNEQYF.

The chain joins TRBV6-1 to TRBJ2-2, with a weak D call TRBD1 (5 bases). Trimming took off 5 bases at V and 6 bases at J, with 16 bases between the two ends. The CDR3 totals 15 residues. In germline, CDR1 is MNHNS, CDR2 SASEGT. CDR3 sequence: CASSPGYFGSGELFF. The DNA of the CDR3 is TGTGCCAGCAGTCCAGGGTATTTTGGTTCCGGGGAGCTGTTTTTT.

This chain uses TRBV28 with TRBJ2-4, with D perhaps being TRBD1 or TRBD2 (6 bases each). Per germline, CDR1 MDHEN and CDR2 SYDVKM. V dropped 4 bases and J dropped 0 bases, with 16 bases sitting between them. There are 17 residues in the CDR3. The CDR3 is CASSSPSQGGAKNIQYF. CDR3 DNA sequence: TGTGCCAGCAGTTCCCCATCACAGGGAGGAGCCAAAAACATTCAGTACTTC.

The chain recombines TRBV7-9 with TRBJ1-5; unclear D gene. Trimming removed 1 base from V and 5 bases from J, with 6 bases in between. The germline V gene encodes CDR1 SEHNR and CDR2 FQNEAQ (reference sequence). This CDR3 is 13 amino acids long. This chain's CDR3 is CASSLGADQPQHF. The CDR3 bases are TGTGCCAGCAGCTTAGGTGCTGATCAGCCCCAGCATTTT. The full variable domain, rest sourced from reference TRBV7-9 and TRBJ1-5, is DTGVSQNPRHKITKRGQNVTFRCDPISEHNRLYWYRQTLGQGPEFLTYFQNEAQLEKSRLLSDRFSAERPKGSFSTLEIQRTEQGDSAMYLCASSLGADQPQHFGDGTRLSIL.